What follows describes a single T cell receptor beta chain. The sample belongs to a study of blood T cell repertoires in COVID-19. Looking at the study overall: Spain, Italy and the United States supplied samples that represented acute and convalescent COVID-19.

How the authors handled the data: Quantification of nucleated cells was approximated via reference gene primer amplification. Clones were read by immunoSEQ multiplex PCR, and TCRdb kept only the in-frame ones, dropping some. V and J calls and clone size follow that table, whereas D and trimming were derived from the DNA. In the table there are over 95,000 clones, approximately 90% of which are singletons. CDR1 is KGHDR, CDR2 SFDVKD, per germline. This CDR3 comprises 13 residues. The V end was cut by 1 base, the J end by 5 bases, with 8 bases between. The V and J genes are TRBV24-1 and TRBJ2-7, with TRBD2 as a possible D gene (6 bases). Specimen: peripheral blood. The clonotype was recovered from a woman aged 50 to 60 with acute or convalescent COVID-19. The DNA for the CDR3 is TGTGCCACCAGTGATTTTGGAGGGAACGAGCAGTACTTC. This codes for CATSDFGGNEQYF.